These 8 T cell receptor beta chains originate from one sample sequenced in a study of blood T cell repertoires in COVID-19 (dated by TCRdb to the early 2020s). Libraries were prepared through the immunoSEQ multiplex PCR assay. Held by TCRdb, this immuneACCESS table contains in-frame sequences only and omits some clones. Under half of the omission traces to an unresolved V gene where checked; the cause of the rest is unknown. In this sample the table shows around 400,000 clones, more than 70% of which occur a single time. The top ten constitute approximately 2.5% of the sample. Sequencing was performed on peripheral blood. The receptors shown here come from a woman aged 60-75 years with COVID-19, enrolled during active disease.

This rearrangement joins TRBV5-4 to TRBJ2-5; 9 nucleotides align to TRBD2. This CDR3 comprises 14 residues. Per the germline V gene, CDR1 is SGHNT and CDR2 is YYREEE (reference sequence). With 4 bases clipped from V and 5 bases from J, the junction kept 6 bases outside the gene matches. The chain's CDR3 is CASSPGLAMETQYF. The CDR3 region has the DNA TGTGCCAGCAGCCCGGGACTAGCTATGGAGACCCAGTACTTC.

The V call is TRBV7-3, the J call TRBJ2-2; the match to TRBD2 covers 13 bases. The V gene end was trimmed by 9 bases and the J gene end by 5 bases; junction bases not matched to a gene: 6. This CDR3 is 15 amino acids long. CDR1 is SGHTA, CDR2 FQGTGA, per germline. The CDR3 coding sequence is TGTGCCAGTCGACTAGCGGGGGGTAGAACCGGGGAGCTGTTTTTT. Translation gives CASRLAGGRTGELFF.

CDR3 sequence: CASRRGTDYEQYF. CDR3 nucleotide sequence: TGTGCCAGCAGACGGGGGACAGATTACGAGCAGTACTTC. The gene calls are TRBV7-9 and TRBJ2-7, with D maybe TRBD1 (7 bases). Germline CDR1 is SEHNR and CDR2 is FQNEAQ (reference sequence). V was trimmed by 6 bases and J by 4 bases, leaving 13 bases between them. The CDR3 loop spans 13 amino acids.

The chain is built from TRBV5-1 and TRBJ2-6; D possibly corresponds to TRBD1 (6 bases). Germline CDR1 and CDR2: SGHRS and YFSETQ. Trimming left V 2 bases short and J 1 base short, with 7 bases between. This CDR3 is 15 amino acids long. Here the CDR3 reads CASSFQGSGANVLTF. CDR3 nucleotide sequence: TGCGCCAGCAGCTTCCAGGGGTCTGGGGCCAACGTCCTGACTTTC.

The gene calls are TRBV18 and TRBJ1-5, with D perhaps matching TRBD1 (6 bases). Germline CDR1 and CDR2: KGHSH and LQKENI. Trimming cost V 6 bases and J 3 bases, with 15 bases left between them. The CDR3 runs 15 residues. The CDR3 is CASSPTGRYNQPQHF. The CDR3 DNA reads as TGTGCCAGCTCTCCCACAGGGCGCTACAATCAGCCCCAGCATTTT.

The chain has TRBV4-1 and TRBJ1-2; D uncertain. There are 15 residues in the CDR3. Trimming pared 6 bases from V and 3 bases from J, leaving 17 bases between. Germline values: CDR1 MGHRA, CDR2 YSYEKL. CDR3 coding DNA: TGCGCCAGCAGGCAAAACCAAGTGGCGGACTATGGCTACACCTTC. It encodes CASRQNQVADYGYTF.

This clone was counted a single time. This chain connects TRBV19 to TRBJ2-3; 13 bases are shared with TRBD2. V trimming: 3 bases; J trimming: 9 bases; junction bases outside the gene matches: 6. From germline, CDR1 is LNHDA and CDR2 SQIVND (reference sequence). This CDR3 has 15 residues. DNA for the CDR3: TGTGCCAGTAGTATGGGTTGGACTAGCGGGGGAACGCAGTATTTT. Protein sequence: CASSMGWTSGGTQYF.

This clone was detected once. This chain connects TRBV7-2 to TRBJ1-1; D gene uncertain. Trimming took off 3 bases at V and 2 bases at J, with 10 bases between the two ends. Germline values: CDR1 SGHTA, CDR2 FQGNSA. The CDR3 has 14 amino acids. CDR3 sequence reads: CASSFPRSNTEAFF. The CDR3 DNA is TGTGCCAGCAGCTTCCCTCGGAGCAACACTGAAGCTTTCTTT.